A selection of T cell receptor beta chains follows, all from one sample in a study of regulatory T cells in long-lasting Graves disease. TCRdb reanalysed the multiplex PCR reads using MiXCR and keeps one entry per CDR3 protein. This sample carries fewer than 550,000 distinct CDR3 sequences, around 15% of them seen once, and the ten largest clones take more than 20%. This same sample was also taken into another study, of T cells in Graves' hyperthyroidism and ophthalmopathy.

The sample in question was peripheral blood mononuclear cells (PBMCs), obtained at new diagnosis, from a patient treated with antithyroid drugs. These TCRs come from a woman aged 35 to 60 with Graves disease. CDR3s include the opening cysteine and the closing phenylalanine or tryptophan. D genes are given only for firm matches. Not every row has a clone size; where given, it reads once, few, many or a size class.

v_call	clone_size	j_call	d_call	cdr3_aa	cdr3_nt
TRBV19	many	TRBJ1-2	NA	CASISPGANNYGYTF	TGTGCCAGTATTTCCCCCGGGGCAAATAATTATGGCTACACCTTC
TRBV12-3/TRBV12-4	many	TRBJ1-5	NA	CASSFLTGNQPQHF	TGTGCCAGCAGTTTTCTTACAGGCAATCAGCCCCAGCATTTT
TRBV6-2/TRBV6-3	NA	TRBJ1-1	NA	CASIETGGLTEAFF	TGTGCCAGCATTGAGACCGGGGGACTCACTGAAGCTTTCTTT
TRBV29-1	NA	TRBJ1-2	TRBD1	CSAPGQGVGYTF	TGCAGCGCCCCGGGACAGGGGGTCGGCTACACCTTC
TRBV4-2	few	TRBJ1-4	NA	CASSHKKDDVREKLFF	TGTGCCAGCAGCCATAAGAAGGACGACGTACGGGAAAAACTGTTTTTT
TRBV5-6	many	TRBJ2-3	NA	CASSLLRDWTSTDTQYF	TGTGCCAGCAGTTTACTCCGGGACTGGACTAGCACAGATACGCAGTATTTT
TRBV27	NA	TRBJ2-1	TRBD1	CASHETGTGYAEQFF	TGTGCCAGCCACGAGACTGGGACAGGGTATGCTGAGCAGTTCTTC
TRBV7-2	NA	TRBJ1-1	TRBD1	CASSLRPTGGSPTEAFF	TGTGCCAGCAGCCTTAGACCGACAGGGGGCTCTCCAACTGAAGCTTTCTTT
TRBV7-9	many	TRBJ2-7	TRBD1	CASSPPGQGPYEQYF	TGTGCCAGCAGCCCCCCGGGACAGGGCCCCTACGAGCAGTACTTC
TRBV20-1	NA	TRBJ2-4	NA	CSAQLGSLKIAENIQYF	TGCAGTGCTCAACTAGGATCCCTAAAAATAGCCGAAAACATTCAGTACTTC
TRBV20-1	NA	TRBJ1-1	NA	CSVSNGYEAFF	TGCAGTGTCTCGAACGGGTATGAAGCTTTCTTT
TRBV7-9	few	TRBJ2-2	NA	CASSLLWEFETGELFF	TGTGCCAGCAGCTTACTTTGGGAGTTTGAAACCGGGGAGCTGTTTTTT
TRBV20-1	many	TRBJ2-7	TRBD2	CSARDTSGGASYEQYF	TGCAGTGCTAGAGATACTAGCGGGGGGGCATCCTACGAGCAGTACTTC
TRBV7-8	NA	TRBJ2-2	TRBD2	CASSTRGGSGELFF	TGTGCCAGCAGCACCCGGGGGGGATCGGGGGAGCTGTTTTTT
TRBV20-1	NA	TRBJ1-2	NA	CSASPLDLGHLNYGYTF	TGCAGTGCTAGCCCCCTAGACCTGGGACACCTCAACTATGGCTACACCTTC
TRBV28	NA	TRBJ2-4	NA	CASSLVGKKDIQYF	TGTGCCAGCAGTTTAGTGGGTAAGAAGGACATTCAGTACTTC
TRBV9	NA	TRBJ1-1	NA	CASSVEPQGWGTEAFF	TGTGCCAGCAGCGTAGAACCGCAGGGTTGGGGGACTGAAGCTTTCTTT
TRBV20-1	few	TRBJ2-3	NA	CSAPRSSTDTQYF	TGCAGTGCTCCCCGTTCTAGCACAGATACGCAGTATTTT
TRBV12-3/TRBV12-4	many	TRBJ1-1	NA	CASTAEGRTEAFF	TGTGCCAGCACCGCTGAGGGGAGGACTGAAGCTTTCTTT
TRBV20-1	few	TRBJ1-2	TRBD1	CSAYRGSDGYTF	TGCAGTGCTTACAGGGGCTCGGATGGCTACACCTTC
TRBV5-1	many	TRBJ2-3	NA	CASSITDSTDTQYF	TGCGCCAGCAGCATTACAGATTCCACAGATACGCAGTATTTT
TRBV20-1	many	TRBJ2-3	TRBD2	CSATRTSGTTDTQYF	TGCAGTGCAACTCGGACTAGCGGTACTACAGATACGCAGTATTTT
TRBV30	once	TRBJ2-2	NA	CAWRGSGELSF	TGTGCCTGGAGGGGGTCCGGGGAGCTGTCTTTT
TRBV5-1	many	TRBJ2-2	NA	CASSLRDRSLTGELFF	TGCGCCAGCAGCCTTCGCGACAGGTCACTCACCGGGGAGCTGTTTTTT
TRBV4-2	NA	TRBJ2-3	NA	CASSQVGGLDTQYF	TGCGCCAGCAGCCAAGTAGGAGGGTTAGATACGCAGTATTTT
TRBV2	NA	TRBJ1-2	NA	CASRQVTYGYTF	TGTGCCAGCAGACAGGTCACTTATGGCTACACCTTC
TRBV20-1	NA	TRBJ2-1	NA	CSASRGLEQFF	TGCAGTGCTAGTAGGGGCCTTGAGCAGTTCTTC
TRBV19	few	TRBJ2-7	TRBD1	CASSIFGQGPYEQYF	TGTGCCAGTAGTATCTTCGGACAGGGTCCCTACGAGCAGTACTTC
TRBV28	many	TRBJ1-5	TRBD1	CASSPGQSFWPQHF	TGTGCCAGCAGCCCGGGACAGTCCTTCTGGCCCCAGCATTTT
TRBV3-1	NA	TRBJ2-5	NA	CASSQEFQETQYF	TGTGCCAGCAGCCAAGAGTTTCAAGAGACCCAGTACTTC
TRBV9	many	TRBJ2-3	NA	CASSVGWDSYQDTQYF	TGTGCCAGCAGCGTCGGGTGGGACTCCTACCAAGATACGCAGTATTTT
TRBV27	many	TRBJ2-2	NA	CASTPDGGNTGELFF	TGTGCCAGCACACCCGACGGAGGAAACACCGGGGAGCTGTTTTTT
TRBV20-1	many	TRBJ1-5	NA	CSAKHTFREPQHF	TGCAGTGCCAAGCATACCTTTAGGGAGCCCCAGCATTTT
TRBV12-3/TRBV12-4	few	TRBJ2-1	NA	CASSFARVGEQFF	TGTGCCAGCAGCTTTGCCCGGGTTGGTGAGCAGTTCTTC
TRBV6-1	many	TRBJ1-1	TRBD1	CASSTAPGQGAAEAFF	TGTGCCAGCAGTACCGCGCCGGGACAGGGGGCCGCTGAAGCTTTCTTT
TRBV12-3/TRBV12-4	NA	TRBJ2-3	NA	CASSPRTTGTRTDTQYF	TGTGCCAGCAGCCCACGCACCACAGGGACCCGCACAGATACGCAGTATTTT
TRBV6-1	many	TRBJ1-5	NA	CASSEGTRGQPQHF	TGTGCCAGCAGTGAAGGGACTAGGGGTCAGCCCCAGCATTTT
TRBV20-1	NA	TRBJ1-1	NA	CSARRNRVRDTEAFF	TGCAGTGCTAGGCGAAATAGGGTAAGGGACACTGAAGCTTTCTTT
TRBV19	few	TRBJ1-6	NA	CASSSRGAYSPLHF	TGTGCCAGTAGTAGCCGGGGAGCATATTCACCCCTCCACTTT
TRBV12-3/TRBV12-4	few	TRBJ1-5	TRBD1	CASSPSPGTGGQPQHF	TGTGCCAGCAGTCCCTCCCCCGGGACAGGGGGCCAGCCCCAGCATTTT
TRBV30	few	TRBJ2-2	NA	CAWSFGTTTGELFF	TGTGCCTGGAGTTTTGGGACAACCACCGGGGAGCTGTTTTTT
TRBV7-3	NA	TRBJ2-5	NA	CASSSAGETQYF	TGTGCCAGCAGCTCAGCAGGGGAGACCCAGTACTTC
TRBV6-1	NA	TRBJ1-1	NA	CASSDIGNTEAFF	TGTGCCAGCAGTGATATTGGGAACACTGAAGCTTTCTTT
TRBV7-9	few	TRBJ1-3	TRBD1	CASSSPPGQGYSGNSGNTIYF	TGTGCCAGCAGCTCTCCGCCGGGACAGGGTTATTCTGGGAACTCTGGAAACACCATATATTTT
TRBV7-3	many	TRBJ1-6	NA	CASSLTRASSPLHF	TGTGCCAGCAGCTTAACTAGGGCAAGTTCACCCCTCCACTTT
TRBV5-1	NA	TRBJ2-3	NA	CASSRGEGGATDTQYF	TGCGCCAGCAGCCGGGGGGAAGGGGGCGCCACAGATACGCAGTATTTT
TRBV5-1	many	TRBJ2-7	NA	CASSLEHEQYF	TGTGCCAGCAGCTTGGAGCACGAGCAGTACTTC
TRBV12-3/TRBV12-4	many	TRBJ1-5	NA	CASSSPGNQPQHF	TGTGCCAGCAGTAGCCCTGGCAATCAGCCCCAGCATTTT
TRBV20-1	NA	TRBJ2-7	NA	CSARYRDYEQYF	TGCAGTGCTAGGTACAGAGACTACGAGCAGTACTTC
TRBV12-3/TRBV12-4	few	TRBJ2-7	NA	CASSLTSRAAYEQYF	TGTGCCAGCAGTTTGACCTCCCGGGCAGCCTACGAGCAGTACTTC
TRBV28	many	TRBJ1-4	NA	CASSPGPGWGGKLFF	TGTGCCAGCAGCCCCGGGCCAGGGTGGGGCGGAAAACTGTTTTTT
TRBV6-1	many	TRBJ2-1	NA	CASKNVFLHNEQFF	TGTGCCAGCAAAAACGTGTTCCTGCACAATGAGCAGTTCTTC
TRBV6-2/TRBV6-3	few	TRBJ2-1	NA	CASSYSGLGGSSYNEQFF	TGTGCCAGCAGTTACTCGGGGTTGGGGGGTAGCTCCTACAATGAGCAGTTCTTC
TRBV2	many	TRBJ1-2	NA	CASKRDLINYGYTF	TGTGCCAGCAAAAGGGACTTGATAAACTATGGCTACACCTTC
TRBV11-2	many	TRBJ2-7	NA	CASSLGGRNEQYF	TGTGCCAGCAGCCTAGGGGGTAGGAACGAGCAGTACTTC
TRBV2	NA	TRBJ2-5	NA	CASRVQETQYF	TGTGCCAGCAGAGTTCAAGAGACCCAGTACTTC
TRBV7-9	NA	TRBJ2-1	TRBD1	CASSPTLDRVAFF	TGTGCCAGCAGCCCTACCTTAGACAGGGTTGCGTTCTTC
TRBV6-1	NA	TRBJ1-3	TRBD1	CASSAGTGIGNTIYF	TGTGCCAGCAGTGCCGGGACAGGGATCGGAAACACCATATATTTT
TRBV12-3/TRBV12-4	many	TRBJ1-6	NA	CASSSQGRNSPLHF	TGTGCCAGCAGCTCACAGGGTCGTAATTCACCCCTCCACTTT
TRBV9	NA	TRBJ2-7	TRBD1	CASSDGQGLWEEQYF	TGTGCCAGCAGCGACGGACAGGGACTTTGGGAAGAGCAGTACTTC